This T cell receptor beta chain was profiled in a study of T cell responses to AZD1222 COVID-19 vaccine (dated by TCRdb to the early 2020s). Describing the broader study: Because spike-specific TCR depth and breadth did not differ between the two schedules, AZD1222 recipients who got a second dose at roughly 4 weeks were pooled with those who got a second dose at roughly 12 weeks. TCR sequencing was performed for roughly 250 trial participants, of whom about 210 were given two doses of AZD1222 and some 26 were given two doses of MenACWY control vaccine. Trial participants were enrolled into age subgroups of 18-55, 56-69 and 70-plus years, which contained roughly 150, 30 and 60 TCR-sequenced participants, respectively. What the study reported, not specific to this receptor: The 56-69-year group was small, and its depth increase did not reach significance, likely because of low power. Participants were mostly white British, with more females than males. The authors suggested clonal diversity may have been underestimated. Epitopes outside the regions mutated in the B.1.351 and B.1.1.7 variants were reportedly recognized by nearly half of the unique spike-specific TCRs. Conclusions about previously exposed vaccinees were limited because only a handful of AZD1222 recipients were SARS-CoV-2 seropositive at baseline. CD4 TCRs associated with the vaccine covered the entire spike protein, and the dominant responses were in regions 160-218 and 743-854. Because no day 14 peak-response samples were available, the repertoires could be characterized only after the peak T cell response. Spike-specific TCR breadth and depth rose significantly after two AZD1222 doses compared with day 0 and with MenACWY recipients.

The CDR3 regions of human TCRbeta chains were subjected to immunosequencing. The authors' pipeline ran thus. Repertoire TCRs were checked for matches against a reference library of SARS-CoV-2-specific TCRs that had been generated using the MIRA antigen-specificity platform. Breadth was defined as the fraction of unique TCRs that were SARS-CoV-2-associated, and depth was defined as the fraction of total T cells that were SARS-CoV-2-associated. Using the MIRA data, every spike-specific TCR was mapped to the spike region that the TCR reacted to and assigned to either a CD4 or a CD8 class. Log10-transformed breadth and depth values were compared by one-way ANOVA with Sidak's multiple comparisons tests. The table was pulled from immuneACCESS by TCRdb, which kept in-frame rearrangements only. Such tables lose some clones; where checked, under half of the loss comes from unresolved V genes, and the rest has no known cause. V, J and clone size reflect that table, while D and trimming were determined from the DNA. The sample table records roughly 120,000 clones; roughly 93% of these occur just once. Clones ranked in the top ten supply around 7% of the sample.

Between the V and J ends, shortened by 5 bases and 0 bases respectively, the junction contains 17 bases. The cysteine opens and the phenylalanine closes a CDR3 of 17 amino acids. Just CDR3 DNA is preserved here, 51 bases in frame from base 1. For CDR1 and CDR2, the germline V gene (reference sequence) lists LNHDA and SQIVND. Reading the label with the study, this specimen's time point is: baseline before first vaccination. The vaccinee samples were drawn from two UK trials, COV001 and COV002, one of which was a single-blind randomized controlled phase 2/3 trial testing AZD1222 (ChAdOx1 nCoV-19) in healthy adults. For TCRbeta chain sequencing, PBMC samples from trial participants were taken at day 0 and at day 28 after the second dose. For this clone: There is no known antigen for this receptor. No base-level quality is on record; no much larger clone is a single base apart.

Sequences were derived from peripheral blood, sampled on day 0 of AZD1222 vaccination. The receptor was derived from an adult in good health. The sequence links TRBV19 to TRBJ1-5; no D gene is confidently identified. The base sequence is TGTGCCAGTAGTTCACGCAGGCGACTTTATAGCAATCAGCCCCAGCATTTT. It codes for CASSSRRRLYSNQPQHF.